The 27 T cell receptor beta chains listed next were all sequenced from one sample in a study of control samples from healthy donors and cancer patients. Libraries were prepared by immunoSEQ multiplex PCR; TCRdb keeps only in-frame clonotypes and omits some of them. The table includes some 160,000 clones, 94% detected once. Sequenced sample: blood. The origin of the receptors is a middle-aged woman in good health.

The V call is TRBV5-5, the J call TRBJ1-1, with TRBD1 identical over 7 bases. The J segment lost 8 bases and the V segment lost 0 bases, leaving 7 bases of the junction unmatched. Germline V CDR1 and CDR2: SGHKS, YYEKEE (reference sequence). The length of the CDR3 is 14 residues. CDR3 loop: CASSLASTGQEAFF. The CDR3 DNA sequence: TGTGCCAGCAGCTTGGCCTCGACAGGGCAAGAAGCTTTCTTT.

The chain carries TRBV19 and TRBJ2-5; D gene uncertain. V was cut by 3 bases and J by 1 base, with 12 bases left in between. CDR1 and CDR2 from the germline V gene are LNHDA and SQIVND (reference sequence). The CDR3 has 15 amino acids. The CDR3 spells CASSIKGRPQETQYF. The CDR3 nucleotides read TGTGCCAGTAGTATTAAAGGTCGACCCCAAGAGACCCAGTACTTC.

The V and J genes are TRBV9 and TRBJ1-2, with a tentative D call TRBD1 (5 bases). Trimming stripped 3 bases from V and 5 bases from J, with 11 bases between. The germline gives CDR1 SGDLS, CDR2 YYNGEE. The CDR3 sequence is 13 residues long. CDR3 nucleotide sequence: TGTGCCAGCAGCGGTGACAGCCTATATGGCTACACCTTC. As protein: CASSGDSLYGYTF.

Written as DNA, the CDR3 is TGTGCCAGCAGCTTAGTAACATCGGAAAAACTGTTTTTT. It translates to CASSLVTSEKLFF. The genes are TRBV7-8 and TRBJ1-4; D is unresolved. The germline CDR1 and CDR2 sequences are SGHVS and FQNEAQ. The V gene lost 1 base and the J gene lost 8 bases, with 8 bases spanning the gap. This CDR3 is 13 amino acids long.

The genes are TRBV4-2 and TRBJ2-3; TRBD1 is a possible D gene (6 bases). CDR1 LGHNA and CDR2 YNFKEQ come from the germline V gene. This CDR3 is 15 amino acids long. Trimming removed 3 bases from V and 0 bases from J, with 10 bases in between. CDR3 in amino acids: CASSQRTVSTDTQYF. The CDR3 bases are TGTGCCAGCAGCCAGCGGACAGTTAGCACAGATACGCAGTATTTT.

This chain's CDR3 is CASSIDPSDYEQFF. Written as DNA, the CDR3 is TGTGCCAGTAGTATAGATCCGTCAGATTATGAGCAGTTCTTC. This rearrangement joins TRBV19 to TRBJ2-1; D uncertain. Germline V gives CDR1 LNHDA, CDR2 SQIVND (reference sequence). V was cut by 0 bases and J by 8 bases, with 11 bases left in between. The CDR3 covers 14 residues.

The chain employs TRBV19 and TRBJ2-2; no clear D. V was trimmed by 10 bases and J by 6 bases, leaving 21 bases between them. CDR1 is LNHDA, CDR2 SQIVND, per germline (reference sequence). The CDR3 is 15 residues long. The CDR3 coding sequence is TGTGCCACCCGATCCATCACCGGAGTTTCCGGGGAGCTGTTTTTT. Protein sequence: CATRSITGVSGELFF.

The rearrangement links TRBV10-3 to TRBJ1-1, with TRBD1 matching 9 bases. The length of the CDR3 is 13 residues. The V gene's germline CDR1 is ENHRY and CDR2 SYGVKD. The V and J ends lost 4 bases and 5 bases, in that order; junction bases with no gene match: 2. CDR3 DNA sequence: TGTGCCATCAGTGCCGGGACAGGGACTGAAGCTTTCTTT. Translated, it gives CAISAGTGTEAFF.

The V gene is TRBV12-3 or TRBV12-4, the J gene TRBJ2-3; no definite D call. This CDR3 comprises 11 residues. V lost 6 bases to trimming and J lost 7 bases, with 8 bases between them. DNA for the CDR3: TGTGCCAGCAGCCTCAAAAATACGCAGTATTTT. Protein product: CASSLKNTQYF.

In this sample, this clone turned up once. The rearrangement uses TRBV15 and TRBJ1-3; unclear D gene. Germline-derived CDR1 and CDR2 are LNHNV and YYDKDF (reference sequence). Trimming pared 0 bases from V and 7 bases from J, leaving 13 bases between. This CDR3 is 15 amino acids long. The CDR3 nucleotides are TGTGCCACCAGCAGAGACCCGGGTGGAGGGAACACCATATATTTT. Protein sequence: CATSRDPGGGNTIYF.

This chain connects TRBV14 to TRBJ1-1; no firm D call. The length of the CDR3 is 14 residues. From germline, CDR1 is SGHDN and CDR2 FVKESK. V was trimmed by 0 bases and J by 1 base, leaving 6 bases between them. CDR3: CASSQDRWNTEAFF. CDR3 sequence (DNA): TGTGCCAGCAGCCAAGACCGGTGGAACACTGAAGCTTTCTTT.

The chain links TRBV7-2 to TRBJ1-6; D remains ambiguous. The CDR3 length is 16 residues. Trimming cost V 5 bases and J 4 bases, with 15 bases left between them. Germline V gene data show CDR1 as SGHTA and CDR2 as FQGNSA. The CDR3 nucleotides read TGTGCCAGCAGCATTGGAACAACCCCTTATAATTCACCCCTCCACTTT. Translating it yields CASSIGTTPYNSPLHF.

The chain couples TRBV19 to TRBJ2-7; 7 nucleotides align to TRBD2. The CDR3 covers 14 residues. The ends lost 3 bases at V and 4 bases at J; junction bases unmatched: 6. The germline V gene has CDR1 LNHDA and CDR2 SQIVND (reference sequence). The CDR3 reads CASSMVAGVYEQYF. As DNA, the CDR3 is TGTGCCAGTAGTATGGTGGCGGGGGTGTACGAGCAGTACTTC.

V and J are TRBV12-3 or TRBV12-4 and TRBJ2-6; D unresolved. The CDR3 is made up of 13 amino acids. Trimming cost V 3 bases and J 4 bases, with 4 bases left between them. The CDR3 nucleotides are TGTGCCAGCAGTTTCGCAGGGGCCAACGTCCTGACTTTC. Translating gives CASSFAGANVLTF.

The V gene is TRBV7-9, the J gene TRBJ1-2; 10 bases agree with TRBD1. The germline V gene encodes CDR1 SEHNR and CDR2 FQNEAQ (reference sequence). The J segment lost 2 bases and the V segment lost 5 bases, leaving 8 bases of the junction unmatched. The length of the CDR3 is 16 residues. The CDR3 nucleotides are TGTGCCAGCAGCCCCGTCCCGGGACAGGGGAACTATGGCTACACCTTC. This encodes CASSPVPGQGNYGYTF.

V is TRBV10-3 and J is TRBJ1-5; D is unresolved. Trimming cost V 6 bases and J 3 bases, with 12 bases left between them. Germline loops: CDR1 ENHRY, CDR2 SYGVKD. This CDR3 comprises 14 residues. As DNA, the CDR3 is TGTGCCATCAGCGAGACCCTGAACAATCAGCCCCAGCATTTT. This translates into CAISETLNNQPQHF.

This clone was detected once. For the CDR3, the DNA is TGTGCCATCAGACAGGGGGGTGCAACTAATGAAAAACTGTTTTTT. Translating it yields CAIRQGGATNEKLFF. The V gene is TRBV10-3, the J gene TRBJ1-4; TRBD1 aligns across 8 bases. CDR1 is ENHRY, CDR2 SYGVKD, per germline. J gave up 0 bases and V 6 bases, and 3 bases lay outside the gene matches. The CDR3 spans 15 residues.

CDR3 sequence (DNA): TGTGCCAGCAGCTTTCAGGGCGCTGAAGCTTTCTTT. It encodes CASSFQGAEAFF. This chain uses TRBV2 with TRBJ1-1, with D maybe TRBD1 (5 bases). The germline V gene has CDR1 SNHLY and CDR2 FYNNEI. CDR3 length: 12 amino acids. The ends were cut back, 6 bases at V and 6 bases at J, with 11 bases in the middle.

The genes are TRBV7-9 and TRBJ1-2; no firm D call. V shed 5 bases and J shed 5 bases, with 9 bases lying between them. The CDR3 has 12 amino acids. Looked up from germline, CDR1 is SEHNR and CDR2 is FQNEAQ (reference sequence). CDR3 nucleotide sequence: TGTGCCAGCAGCCCGGCGGGGTATGGCTACACCTTC. Amino acid sequence: CASSPAGYGYTF.

V is TRBV20-1 and J is TRBJ2-3; 7 nucleotides line up with TRBD1. The germline gives CDR1 DFQATT, CDR2 SNEGSKA (reference sequence). The CDR3 contains 13 residues. V lost 3 bases to trimming and J lost 5 bases; unmatched junction nucleotides: 5. For the CDR3, the DNA is TGCAGTGCTAGTCGGCAGGGGGAAGATACGCAGTATTTT. Amino acids: CSASRQGEDTQYF.

The CDR3 loop is CASTVLGEQYF. In nucleotides, the CDR3 is TGTGCCAGCACCGTTTTGGGGGAGCAGTACTTC. The chain is built from TRBV12-1 and TRBJ2-7. TRBV12-1 is assigned pseudogene status. The CDR3 contains 11 residues.

The J gene is TRBJ1-2, the V gene TRBV6-5, with a weak D call TRBD1 (5 bases). CDR3 length: 14 residues. The ends were cut back, 2 bases at V and 2 bases at J, with 9 bases in the middle. Germline values: CDR1 MNHEY, CDR2 SVGAGI. CDR3 in DNA: TGTGCCAGCAGTTACGGGGGGGAAAACTATGGCTACACCTTC. This translates into CASSYGGENYGYTF.

This chain uses TRBV5-1 with TRBJ2-5, with D perhaps TRBD2 (5 bases). The germline CDR1 and CDR2 sequences are SGHRS and YFSETQ. This CDR3 has 15 residues. Between the trimmed V and J ends, which lost 0 bases and 5 bases, there was a span of 14 bases. CDR3 in DNA: TGCGCCAGCAGCTTGGCTCCGGGGTTGGGGGAGACCCAGTACTTC. This sequence encodes CASSLAPGLGETQYF.

The rearrangement joins TRBV11-3 to TRBJ2-5, with TRBD1 matching over 12 bases. The CDR3 runs 16 residues. The trim removed 5 bases at V and 1 base at J, leaving 5 bases unmatched. Looked up from germline, CDR1 is SGHNT and CDR2 is YENEEA. The CDR3 reads CASSPGTGGVQETQYF. CDR3 nucleotide sequence: TGTGCCAGCAGCCCCGGGACAGGGGGCGTCCAAGAGACCCAGTACTTC.

The chain has TRBV4-2 and TRBJ2-1, with D uncertain. The germline CDR1 and CDR2 sequences are LGHNA and YNFKEQ. V gave up 0 bases and J gave up 5 bases, with 14 bases separating them. The CDR3 runs 16 residues. The CDR3 sequence: CASSQDGTSLDNEQFF. As DNA, the CDR3 is TGTGCCAGCAGCCAAGATGGTACTTCGCTAGACAATGAGCAGTTCTTC.

The chain recombines TRBV5-1 with TRBJ2-1, with 11 bases lining up with TRBD1. There are 14 residues in the CDR3. Germline V gene sequence: CDR1 SGHRS, CDR2 YFSETQ. The V and J ends lost 6 bases and 6 bases, in that order; junction bases with no gene match: 5. CDR3 loop: CASTGTGGGNEQFF. The CDR3 DNA sequence: TGCGCCAGCACCGGGACAGGGGGGGGCAATGAGCAGTTCTTC.

The V gene is TRBV6-6, the J gene TRBJ2-2; 16 bases are shared with TRBD2. The germline gives CDR1 MNHNY, CDR2 SVGAGI (reference sequence). With 5 bases clipped from V and 6 bases from J, the junction kept 6 bases outside the gene matches. CDR3 size: 17 residues. The CDR3 region has the DNA TGTGCCAGCAGTCGCGGGACTAGCGGGAGGGCCCCCGGGGAGCTGTTTTTT. Protein sequence: CASSRGTSGRAPGELFF.